This T cell receptor (beta chain) was identified during a study of vaccination effects on CD4 cells after COVID-19. With the ViraFEST assay, the study expanded antigen-specific CD4+ T cells using viral peptide pools, then sequenced them. Having been cultured for 10 days, the cells underwent CD4+ T cell isolation. Vaccination of participants consisted of two doses of either the BNT162b2 or mRNA-1273 vaccine. TCRdb keeps only in-frame clones here, not all; method: immunoSEQ multiplex PCR. The sample holds tens of thousands of clones, around 73% seen once. On this clone: Its matching antigen is unknown.

The CDR3 extends over 15 amino acids. Per the germline V gene, CDR1 is MNHEY and CDR2 is SVGAGI. The V and J ends lost 5 bases and 2 bases, in that order; junction bases with no gene match: 9. This receptor was obtained from a human donor who received a COVID-19 vaccine. J is TRBJ2-7 and V is TRBV6-5, with 7 bases identical to TRBD2. Source: CD4+ T cells from PBMCs cultured with HCoV-229E spike peptides, taken after COVID-19 vaccination. The CDR3 DNA is TGTGCCAGCAGTCCACGAGGGGCGGGGGCCTACGAGCAGTACGTC. Translation: CASSPRGAGAYEQYV.